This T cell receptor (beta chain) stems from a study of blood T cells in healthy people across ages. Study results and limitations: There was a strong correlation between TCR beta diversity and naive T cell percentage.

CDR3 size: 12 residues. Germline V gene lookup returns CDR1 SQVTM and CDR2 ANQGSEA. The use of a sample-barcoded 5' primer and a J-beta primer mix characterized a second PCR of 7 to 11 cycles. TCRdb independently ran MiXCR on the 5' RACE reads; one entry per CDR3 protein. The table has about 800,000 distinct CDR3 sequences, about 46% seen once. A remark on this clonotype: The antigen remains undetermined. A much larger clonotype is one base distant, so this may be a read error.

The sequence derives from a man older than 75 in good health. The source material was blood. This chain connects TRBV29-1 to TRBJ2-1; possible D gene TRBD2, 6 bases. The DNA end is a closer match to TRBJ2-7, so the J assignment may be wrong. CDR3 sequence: CSVKVSGYEQYF. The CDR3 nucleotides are TGCAGCGTTAAAGTTAGCGGCTACGAGCAGTACTTC.